This T cell receptor beta chain was sequenced for a study of cytomegalovirus exposure and HLA in healthy donors. Study-level findings and limits: Later genetic work tied a missense DCLRE1C variant to beta-chain V and J trimming. Sequencing artifact likely explains a cluster of highly shared sequence variants.

PCR employed 60 Vbeta and 13 Jbeta primers. Original processing methods: In a later analysis, roughly 10 million of about 80 million unique beta chains occurred in at least two donors. Profiled with immunoSEQ multiplex PCR; TCRdb holds only in-frame clones, not every one. The DNA was the basis for D and trimming; V, J and clone size are from that table. The table includes about 130,000 clones, about four fifths detected once. Germline V gives CDR1 SGHVS, CDR2 FQNEAQ. The CDR3 contains 15 residues. Trimming removed 1 base from V and 6 bases from J, with 12 bases in between. This clone showed up just once. Its antigen is still unknown.

The sequencing sample was made of PBMCs. This rearrangement joins TRBV7-8 to TRBJ1-4; no firm D call. The TCR was taken from a man aged 30 to 39 in good health and CMV-seronegative. CDR3 DNA: TGTGCCAGCAGCTTAGACCGCGGGGTGGATGAAAAACTGTTTTTT. The encoded protein is CASSLDRGVDEKLFF.